This T cell receptor (beta chain) was captured by sequencing in a study of T-cell memory formation after mild COVID-19. The V end was cut by 2 bases, the J end by 10 bases, with 24 bases between. Per the germline V gene, CDR1 is SGHTA and CDR2 is FQGNSA. The CDR3 is made up of 17 amino acids. Each CDR3 protein is one row after TCRdb ran MiXCR on the 5' RACE reads. The sample holds 200,000 to 300,000 distinct CDR3 sequences, around 17% seen once. The specimen was PBMCs or a T cell subset sorted from them (not recorded which). The receptor was derived from a man aged 18 to 35 who had mild COVID-19 (a few samples of this study predate the infection). Cell type and time point are not known. This chain links TRBV7-2 with TRBJ2-1, with D possibly being TRBD2 (7 bases). The CDR3 region is CASSLMAGGGLGREQFF. DNA for the CDR3: TGTGCCAGCAGCTTAATGGCCGGAGGGGGACTCGGGAGGGAGCAGTTCTTC.